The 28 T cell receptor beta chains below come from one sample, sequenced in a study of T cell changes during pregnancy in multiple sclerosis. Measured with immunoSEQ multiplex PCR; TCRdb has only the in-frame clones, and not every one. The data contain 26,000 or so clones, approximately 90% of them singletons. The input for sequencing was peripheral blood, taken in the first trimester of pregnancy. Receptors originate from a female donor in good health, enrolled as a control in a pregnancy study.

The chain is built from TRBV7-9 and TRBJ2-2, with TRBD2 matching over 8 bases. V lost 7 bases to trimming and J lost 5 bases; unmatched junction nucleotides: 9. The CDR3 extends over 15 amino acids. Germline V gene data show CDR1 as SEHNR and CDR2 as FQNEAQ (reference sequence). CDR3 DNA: TGTGCCAGCATCCGGAGGCGGGAGGCTACCGGGGAGCTGTTTTTT. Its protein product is CASIRRREATGELFF. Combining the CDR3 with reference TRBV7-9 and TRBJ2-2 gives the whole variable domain DTGVSQNPRHKITKRGQNVTFRCDPISEHNRLYWYRQTLGQGPEFLTYFQNEAQLEKSRLLSDRFSAERPKGSFSTLEIQRTEQGDSAMYLCASIRRREATGELFFGEGSRLTVL.

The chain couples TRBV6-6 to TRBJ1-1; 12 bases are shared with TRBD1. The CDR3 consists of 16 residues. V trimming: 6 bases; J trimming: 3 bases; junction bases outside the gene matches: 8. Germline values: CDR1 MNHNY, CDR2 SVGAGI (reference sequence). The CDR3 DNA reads TGTGCCAGCAGAAGGAAGGGACAGGGGGCACACACTGAAGCTTTCTTT. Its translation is CASRRKGQGAHTEAFF.

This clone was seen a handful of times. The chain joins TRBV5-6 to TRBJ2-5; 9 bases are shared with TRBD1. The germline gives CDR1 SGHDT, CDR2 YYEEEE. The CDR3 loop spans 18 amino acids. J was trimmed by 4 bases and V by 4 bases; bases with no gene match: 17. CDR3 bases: TGTGCCAGCAGCCAAACCTACCCCCGGGGACAGGGCGGAGAGACCCAGTACTTC. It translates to CASSQTYPRGQGGETQYF. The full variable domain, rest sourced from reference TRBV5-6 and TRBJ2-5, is DAGVTQSPTHLIKTRGQQVTLRCSPKSGHDTVSWYQQALGQGPQFIFQYYEEEERQRGNFPDRFSGHQFPNYSSELNVNALLLGDSALYLCASSQTYPRGQGGETQYFGPGTRLLVL.

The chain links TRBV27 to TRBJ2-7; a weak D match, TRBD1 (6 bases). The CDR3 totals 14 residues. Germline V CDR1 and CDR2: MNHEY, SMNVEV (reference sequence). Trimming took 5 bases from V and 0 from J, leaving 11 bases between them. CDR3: CASSGQTSSYEQYF. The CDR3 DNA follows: TGTGCCAGCAGTGGACAGACGAGCTCCTACGAGCAGTACTTC.

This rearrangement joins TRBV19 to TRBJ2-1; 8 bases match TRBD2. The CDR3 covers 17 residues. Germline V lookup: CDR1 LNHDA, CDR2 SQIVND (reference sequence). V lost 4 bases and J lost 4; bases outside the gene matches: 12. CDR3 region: CASSRRDGGRTYNEQFF. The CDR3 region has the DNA TGTGCCAGTAGTAGGCGGGACGGCGGGAGGACATACAATGAGCAGTTCTTC.

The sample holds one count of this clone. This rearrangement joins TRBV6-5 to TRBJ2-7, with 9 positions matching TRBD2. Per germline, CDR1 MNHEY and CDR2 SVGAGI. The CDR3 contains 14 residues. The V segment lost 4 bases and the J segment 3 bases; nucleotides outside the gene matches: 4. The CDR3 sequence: CASSFSGRVYEQYF. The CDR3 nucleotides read TGTGCCAGCAGTTTTAGCGGGAGAGTCTACGAGCAGTACTTC.

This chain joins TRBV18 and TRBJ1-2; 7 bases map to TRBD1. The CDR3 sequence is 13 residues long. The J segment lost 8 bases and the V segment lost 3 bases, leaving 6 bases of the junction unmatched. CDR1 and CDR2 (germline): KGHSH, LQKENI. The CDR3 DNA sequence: TGTGCCAGCTCACCCCTACAGGGGAGCGGCTACACCTTC. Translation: CASSPLQGSGYTF.

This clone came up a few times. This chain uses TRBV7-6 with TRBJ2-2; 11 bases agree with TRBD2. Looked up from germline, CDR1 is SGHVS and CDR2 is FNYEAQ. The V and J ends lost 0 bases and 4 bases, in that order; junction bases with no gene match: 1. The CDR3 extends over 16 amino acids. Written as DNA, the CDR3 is TGTGCCAGCAGCTTAGCGCTAGCGGGGGGCACCGGGGAGCTGTTTTTT. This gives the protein CASSLALAGGTGELFF.

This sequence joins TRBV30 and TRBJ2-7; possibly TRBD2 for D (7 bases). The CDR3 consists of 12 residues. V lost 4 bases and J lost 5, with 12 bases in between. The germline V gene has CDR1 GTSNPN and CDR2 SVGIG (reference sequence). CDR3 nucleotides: TGTGCCTGGACTAGGGGGGGTGACGAGCAGTACTTC. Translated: CAWTRGGDEQYF. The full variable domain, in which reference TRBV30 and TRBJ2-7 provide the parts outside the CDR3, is SQTIHQWPATLVQPVGSPLSLECTVEGTSNPNLYWYRQAAGRGLQLLFYSVGIGQISSEVPQNLSASRPQDRQFILSSKKLLLSDSGFYLCAWTRGGDEQYFGPGTRLTVT.

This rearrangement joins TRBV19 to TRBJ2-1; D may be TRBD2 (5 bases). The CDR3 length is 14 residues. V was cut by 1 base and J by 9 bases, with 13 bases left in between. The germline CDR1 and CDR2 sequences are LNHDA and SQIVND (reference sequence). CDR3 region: CASSIGVTSPEQFF. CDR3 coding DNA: TGTGCCAGTAGTATAGGGGTAACTAGTCCTGAGCAGTTCTTC. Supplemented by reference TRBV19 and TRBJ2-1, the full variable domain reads DGGITQSPKYLFRKEGQNVTLSCEQNLNHDAMYWYRQDPGQGLRLIYYSQIVNDFQKGDIAEGYSVSREKKESFPLTVTSAQKNPTAFYLCASSIGVTSPEQFFGPGTRLTVL.

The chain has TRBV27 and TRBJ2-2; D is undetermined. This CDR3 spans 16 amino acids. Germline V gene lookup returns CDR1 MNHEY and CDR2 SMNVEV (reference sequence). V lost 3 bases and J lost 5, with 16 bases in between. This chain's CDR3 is CASSFSPSFSTGELFF. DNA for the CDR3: TGTGCCAGCAGTTTTAGCCCCAGCTTCTCGACCGGGGAGCTGTTTTTT.

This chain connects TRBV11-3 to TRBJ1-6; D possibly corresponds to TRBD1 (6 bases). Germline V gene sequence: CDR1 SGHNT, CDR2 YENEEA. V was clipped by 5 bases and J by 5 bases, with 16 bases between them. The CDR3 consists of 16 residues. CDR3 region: CASSPPGRGNNSPLHF. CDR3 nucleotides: TGTGCCAGCAGCCCCCCGGGCAGGGGAAATAATTCACCCCTCCACTTT.

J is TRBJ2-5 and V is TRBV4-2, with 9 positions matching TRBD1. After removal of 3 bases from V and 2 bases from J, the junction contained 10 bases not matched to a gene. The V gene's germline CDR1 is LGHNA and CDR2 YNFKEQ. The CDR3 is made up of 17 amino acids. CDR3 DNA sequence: TGTGCCAGCAGCCAGTTACCGGGACAGGGAAAACAAGAGACCCAGTACTTC. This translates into CASSQLPGQGKQETQYF.

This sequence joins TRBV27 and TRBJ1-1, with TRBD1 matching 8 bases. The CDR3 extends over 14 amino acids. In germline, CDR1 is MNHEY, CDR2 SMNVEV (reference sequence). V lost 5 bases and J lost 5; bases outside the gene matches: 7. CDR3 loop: CASSLSTGVTEAFF. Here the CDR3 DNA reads TGTGCCAGCAGTCTCTCGACAGGGGTGACTGAAGCTTTCTTT.

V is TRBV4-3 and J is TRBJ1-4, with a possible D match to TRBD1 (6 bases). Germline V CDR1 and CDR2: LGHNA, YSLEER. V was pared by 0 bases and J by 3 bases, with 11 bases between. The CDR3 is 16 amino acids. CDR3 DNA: TGCGCCAGCAGCCAAGAAGCGGGGGCTCCTAATGAAAAACTGTTTTTT. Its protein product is CASSQEAGAPNEKLFF.

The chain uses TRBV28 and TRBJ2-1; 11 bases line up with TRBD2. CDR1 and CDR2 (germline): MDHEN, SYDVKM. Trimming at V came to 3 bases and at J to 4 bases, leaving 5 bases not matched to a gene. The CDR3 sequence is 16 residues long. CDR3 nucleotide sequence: TGTGCCAGCAGTTTGGGGACTAGCGGACCGTACAATGAGCAGTTCTTC. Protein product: CASSLGTSGPYNEQFF.

The CDR3 sequence is CASSLGQAQETQYF. The CDR3 region has the DNA TGTGCCAGCAGCTTAGGGCAGGCCCAAGAGACCCAGTACTTC. This chain joins TRBV7-2 and TRBJ2-5; no clear D. Germline V lookup: CDR1 SGHTA, CDR2 FQGNSA. Trimming stripped 1 base from V and 1 base from J, with 7 bases between. This CDR3 is 14 amino acids long.

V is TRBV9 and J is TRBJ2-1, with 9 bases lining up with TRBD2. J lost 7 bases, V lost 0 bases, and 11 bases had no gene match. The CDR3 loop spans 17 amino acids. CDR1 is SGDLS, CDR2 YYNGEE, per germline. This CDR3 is CASSVDVAGAPLNEQFF. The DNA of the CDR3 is TGTGCCAGCAGCGTAGATGTAGCGGGGGCCCCATTGAATGAGCAGTTCTTC.

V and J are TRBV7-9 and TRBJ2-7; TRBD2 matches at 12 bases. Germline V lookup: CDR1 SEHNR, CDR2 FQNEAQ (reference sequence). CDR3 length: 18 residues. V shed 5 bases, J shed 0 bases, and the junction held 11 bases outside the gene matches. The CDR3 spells CASSPGLAGPALSYEQYF. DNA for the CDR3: TGTGCCAGCAGCCCGGGACTAGCGGGCCCGGCCCTCTCCTACGAGCAGTACTTC. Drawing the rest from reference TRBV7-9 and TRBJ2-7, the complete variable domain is DTGVSQNPRHKITKRGQNVTFRCDPISEHNRLYWYRQTLGQGPEFLTYFQNEAQLEKSRLLSDRFSAERPKGSFSTLEIQRTEQGDSAMYLCASSPGLAGPALSYEQYFGPGTRLTVT.

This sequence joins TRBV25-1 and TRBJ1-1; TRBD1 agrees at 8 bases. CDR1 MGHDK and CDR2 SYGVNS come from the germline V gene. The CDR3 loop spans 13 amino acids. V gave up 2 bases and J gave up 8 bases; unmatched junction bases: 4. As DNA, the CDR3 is TGTGCCAGCAGTGAACCGTGGGACAGGGAAGCTTTCTTT. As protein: CASSEPWDREAFF. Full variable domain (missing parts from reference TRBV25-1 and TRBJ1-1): EADIYQTPRYLVIGTGKKITLECSQTMGHDKMYWYQQDPGMELHLIHYSYGVNSTEKGDLSSESTVSRIRTEHFPLTLESARPSHTSQYLCASSEPWDREAFFGQGTRLTVV.

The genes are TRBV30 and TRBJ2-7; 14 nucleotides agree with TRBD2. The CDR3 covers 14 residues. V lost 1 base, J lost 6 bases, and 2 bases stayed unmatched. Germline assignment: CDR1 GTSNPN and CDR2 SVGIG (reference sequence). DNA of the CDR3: TGTGCCTGGAGTGGACTAGCGGGGGGGGTCGAGCAGTACTTC. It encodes CAWSGLAGGVEQYF.

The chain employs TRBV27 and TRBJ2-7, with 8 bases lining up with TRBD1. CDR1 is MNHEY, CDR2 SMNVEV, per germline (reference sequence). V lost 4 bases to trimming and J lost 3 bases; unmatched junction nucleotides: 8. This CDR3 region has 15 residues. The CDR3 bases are TGTGCCAGCAGTTCGCCTCGACAGGGGAACTACGAGCAGTACTTC. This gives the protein CASSSPRQGNYEQYF.

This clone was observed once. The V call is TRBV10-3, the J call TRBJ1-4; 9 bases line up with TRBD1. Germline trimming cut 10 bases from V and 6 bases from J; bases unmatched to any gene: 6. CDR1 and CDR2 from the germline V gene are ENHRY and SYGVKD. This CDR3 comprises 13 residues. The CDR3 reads CATWTGADEKLFF. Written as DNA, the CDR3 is TGTGCCACGTGGACAGGGGCCGATGAAAAACTGTTTTTT.

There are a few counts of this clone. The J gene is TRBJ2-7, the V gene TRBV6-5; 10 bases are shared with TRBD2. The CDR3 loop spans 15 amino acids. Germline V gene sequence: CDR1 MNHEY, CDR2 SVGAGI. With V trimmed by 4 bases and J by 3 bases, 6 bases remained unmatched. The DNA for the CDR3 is TGTGCCAGCAGTTCCCTTGGGACTAGCGTCTACGAGCAGTACTTC. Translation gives CASSSLGTSVYEQYF.

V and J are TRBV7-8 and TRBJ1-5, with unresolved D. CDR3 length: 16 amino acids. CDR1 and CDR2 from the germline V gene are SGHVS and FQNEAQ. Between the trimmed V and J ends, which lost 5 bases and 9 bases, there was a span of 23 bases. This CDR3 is CASSRGGSGTEGPQHF. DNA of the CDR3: TGTGCCAGCAGCCGCGGTGGCTCAGGAACCGAGGGGCCCCAGCATTTT. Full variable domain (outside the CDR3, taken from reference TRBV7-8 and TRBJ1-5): GAGVSQSPRYKVAKRGQDVALRCDPISGHVSLFWYQQALGQGPEFLTYFQNEAQLDKSGLPSDRFFAERPEGSVSTLKIQRTQQEDSAVYLCASSRGGSGTEGPQHFGDGTRLSIL.

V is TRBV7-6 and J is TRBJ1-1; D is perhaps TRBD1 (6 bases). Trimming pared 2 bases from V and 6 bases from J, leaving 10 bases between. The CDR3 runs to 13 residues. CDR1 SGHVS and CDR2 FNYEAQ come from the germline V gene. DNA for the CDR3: TGTGCCAGCAGCTTACAAGGGGGAGCTGAAGCTTTCTTT. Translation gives CASSLQGGAEAFF.

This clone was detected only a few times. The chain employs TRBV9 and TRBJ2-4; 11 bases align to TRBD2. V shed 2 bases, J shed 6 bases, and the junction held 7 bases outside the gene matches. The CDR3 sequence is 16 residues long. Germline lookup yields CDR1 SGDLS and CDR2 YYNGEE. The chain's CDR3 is CASSVLAGGPLNIQYF. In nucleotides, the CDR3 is TGTGCCAGCAGCGTTTTAGCGGGAGGGCCGTTAAACATTCAGTACTTC.

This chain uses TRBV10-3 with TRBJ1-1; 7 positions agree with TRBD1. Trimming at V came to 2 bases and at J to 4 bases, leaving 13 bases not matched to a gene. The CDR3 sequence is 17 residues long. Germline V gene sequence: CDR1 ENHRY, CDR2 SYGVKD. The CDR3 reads CAISEPTGLEPITEAFF. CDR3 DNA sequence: TGTGCCATCAGTGAGCCGACAGGGTTGGAGCCGATCACTGAAGCTTTCTTT.